The 11 T cell receptor beta chains presented below share a single source sample, sequenced in a study of beta chain features in type 1 diabetes. Isolated RNA was reverse transcribed in full, so expressed TCRB transcripts were sequenced. The data were produced by immunoSEQ multiplex PCR, yet TCRdb's version contains in-frame clones alone and is incomplete. The sample has about 320,000 clones; 11% to 15% are singletons. Sequencing was carried out using central memory CD4+ T cells from blood. These receptor sequences come from a man aged 30 to 39 in good health.

V and J are TRBV7-9 and TRBJ1-3, with 8 bases identical to TRBD1. V shed 5 bases and J 2 bases; nucleotides not matched to a gene: 5. The CDR3 contains 15 residues. From germline, CDR1 is SEHNR and CDR2 FQNEAQ (reference sequence). CDR3 bases: TGTGCCAGCAGCCTGGACAGGGCGGCTGGAAACACCATATATTTT. Translated, it gives CASSLDRAAGNTIYF.

This clone was seen a few times. The genes are TRBV30 and TRBJ2-4, with 10 bases fitting TRBD1. The CDR3 has 19 amino acids. Germline values: CDR1 GTSNPN, CDR2 SVGIG (reference sequence). With V trimmed by 2 bases and J by 0 bases, 13 bases remained unmatched. CDR3 DNA: TGTGCCTGGAGTCACTTATGGGACAGGGGTTCCCGAGCCAAAAACATTCAGTACTTC. This translates into CAWSHLWDRGSRAKNIQYF.

The rearrangement links TRBV7-9 to TRBJ1-4; D is ambiguous. V was clipped by 6 bases and J by 10 bases, with 15 bases between them. Per germline, CDR1 SEHNR and CDR2 FQNEAQ (reference sequence). This CDR3 comprises 13 residues. The CDR3 sequence: CASREFNFGKLFF. The CDR3 DNA reads TGTGCCAGCAGGGAGTTCAATTTCGGAAAACTGTTTTTT.

In its sample, this clone was seen many times. The V call is TRBV9, the J call TRBJ2-3; tentative D call: TRBD2 (5 bases). V dropped 4 bases and J dropped 7 bases, with 13 bases sitting between them. This CDR3 has 13 residues. CDR1 SGDLS and CDR2 YYNGEE come from the germline V gene. The CDR3 DNA reads as TGTGCCAGCAGCCTACGGACTGGTAATACGCAGTATTTT. Translation: CASSLRTGNTQYF.

A word on this clone: Being one base from a much bigger clone, this may be a read error. The CDR3 DNA sequence: TGTGCCAGCAGCGCTAGCACAGATACGCAGTATTTT. Its protein product is CASSASTDTQYF. The chain recombines TRBV7-6 with TRBJ2-3; D is unresolved. The CDR3 is made up of 12 amino acids. Germline V lookup: CDR1 SGHVS, CDR2 FNYEAQ. The ends were cut back, 5 bases at V and 0 bases at J, with 3 bases in the middle. Using reference TRBV7-6 and TRBJ2-3 for the parts outside the CDR3, the full variable domain is GAGVSQSPRYKVTKRGQDVALRCDPISGHVSLYWYRQALGQGPEFLTYFNYEAQQDKSGLPNDRFSAERPEGSISTLTIQRTEQRDSAMYRCASSASTDTQYFGPGTRLTVL.

This clone was seen a few times. The chain uses TRBV7-9 and TRBJ2-5, with 7 bases aligning to TRBD2. The CDR3 extends over 16 amino acids. CDR1 SEHNR and CDR2 FQNEAQ come from the germline V gene (reference sequence). With V trimmed by 1 base and J by 0 bases, 5 bases remained unmatched. The CDR3 sequence is CASSLGGSGYQETQYF. DNA for the CDR3: TGTGCCAGCAGCTTAGGAGGTAGCGGGTACCAAGAGACCCAGTACTTC.

This clone was counted a few times. The chain employs TRBV7-3 and TRBJ2-3, with D tentatively TRBD1 or TRBD2 (6 bases each). V was clipped by 3 bases and J by 6 bases, with 13 bases between them. Germline V gene data show CDR1 as SGHTA and CDR2 as FQGTGA. The CDR3 is made up of 14 amino acids. The CDR3: CASSLAGGLDTQYF. DNA of the CDR3: TGTGCCAGCAGCTTGGCTGGGGGGCTTGATACGCAGTATTTT.

DNA for the CDR3: TGTGCCAGCAGCTTCGGGCCTTATGGGGAGCTGTTTTTT. Translating it yields CASSFGPYGELFF. V gene TRBV7-2 combines with J gene TRBJ2-2; no firm D call. The CDR3 is made up of 13 amino acids. CDR1 is SGHTA, CDR2 FQGNSA, per germline. The ends were cut back, 3 bases at V and 8 bases at J, with 10 bases in the middle. Full variable domain (missing parts from reference TRBV7-2 and TRBJ2-2): GAGVSQSPSNKVTEKGKDVELRCDPISGHTALYWYRQSLGQGLEFLIYFQGNSAPDKSGLPSDRFSAERTGGSVSTLTIQRTQQEDSAVYLCASSFGPYGELFFGEGSRLTVL.

The gene calls are TRBV7-8 and TRBJ1-6; 9 bases align to TRBD1. The J segment lost 5 bases and the V segment lost 6 bases, leaving 5 bases of the junction unmatched. The germline CDR1 and CDR2 sequences are SGHVS and FQNEAQ. This CDR3 has 15 residues. Here the CDR3 reads CASRRDRADNSPLHF. The CDR3 coding sequence is TGTGCCAGCAGACGGGACAGGGCGGATAATTCACCCCTCCACTTT.

This clone was seen ten or more times. This chain joins TRBV7-8 and TRBJ2-7; unclear D gene. With 3 bases removed from V and 0 bases from J, the gap between germline ends came to 12 bases. The CDR3 consists of 15 residues. The germline V gene has CDR1 SGHVS and CDR2 FQNEAQ. The CDR3 loop is CASSFWTGVSYEQYF. The CDR3, as DNA: TGTGCCAGCAGCTTCTGGACCGGTGTCTCCTACGAGCAGTACTTC.

This chain links TRBV7-2 with TRBJ2-5; unclear D gene. Germline assignment: CDR1 SGHTA and CDR2 FQGNSA. There are 13 residues in the CDR3. V was cut by 4 bases and J by 5 bases, with 11 bases left in between. The CDR3 loop is CASSSQTGETQYF. CDR3 nucleotides: TGTGCCAGCAGCTCTCAGACTGGGGAGACCCAGTACTTC. Full variable domain (rest looked up from reference TRBV7-2 and TRBJ2-5): GAGVSQSPSNKVTEKGKDVELRCDPISGHTALYWYRQSLGQGLEFLIYFQGNSAPDKSGLPSDRFSAERTGGSVSTLTIQRTQQEDSAVYLCASSSQTGETQYFGPGTRLLVL.